Reported below is one T cell receptor (beta chain). The data are from a study of cytomegalovirus exposure and HLA in healthy donors. Per the germline V gene, CDR1 is MGHDK and CDR2 is SYGVNS. V lost 0 bases to trimming and J lost 6 bases, with 14 bases between them. This CDR3 is built from 16 residues. PCR was performed using 60 Vbeta and 13 Jbeta primers. Using immunoSEQ multiplex PCR, the repertoire was profiled, and TCRdb retains in-frame clones only, with some absent. The profile shows about 140,000 clones, roughly four fifths of them singletons. Input material: PBMCs. J is TRBJ1-4 and V is TRBV25-1, with a tentative D call TRBD1 (5 bases). The TCR was taken from a woman aged 35 to 49 in good health and CMV-seronegative. The CDR3 DNA follows: TGTGCCAGCAGTGAATATTTAGGGGAAGTTTATGAAAAACTGTTTTTT. It translates to CASSEYLGEVYEKLFF. Variable domain in full (rest from reference TRBV25-1 and TRBJ1-4): EADIYQTPRYLVIGTGKKITLECSQTMGHDKMYWYQQDPGMELHLIHYSYGVNSTEKGDLSSESTVSRIRTEHFPLTLESARPSHTSQYLCASSEYLGEVYEKLFFGSGTQLSVL.